This T cell receptor (beta chain) was profiled in a study of cytomegalovirus exposure and HLA in healthy donors. The CDR3 runs to 13 residues. V gave up 3 bases and J gave up 5 bases, with 12 bases separating them. In germline, CDR1 is SGHRS, CDR2 YFSETQ. Points from the study as a whole: Confirmation in vitro established that a few CMV-associated chains were specific for CMV antigens.

Comment on this clone: Antigen: not known.

PCR primers comprised 60 Vbeta and 13 Jbeta primers. Libraries were prepared by immunoSEQ multiplex PCR; TCRdb keeps only in-frame clonotypes and omits some of them. The sample carries 200,000 to 250,000 clones, 80% to 85% recorded once. Source material: PBMCs. The receptor's source is a middle-aged woman in good health and CMV-seronegative. The chain carries TRBV5-1 and TRBJ2-7, with a possible D match to TRBD2 (5 bases). CDR3 in DNA: TGCGCCAGCAGCTCGGCCCTAGCAGACGAGCAGTACTTC. This gives the protein CASSSALADEQYF. Using reference TRBV5-1 and TRBJ2-7 for the parts outside the CDR3, the full variable domain is KAGVTQTPRYLIKTRGQQVTLSCSPISGHRSVSWYQQTPGQGLQFLFEYFSETQRNKGNFPGRFSGRQFSNSRSEMNVSTLELGDSALYLCASSSALADEQYFGPGTRLTVT.